Listed below are T cell receptor beta chains from one sample, sequenced in a study of blood T cell repertoires in COVID-19. Clones were read by immunoSEQ multiplex PCR, and TCRdb kept only the in-frame ones, dropping some. Among 130,000 or so clones listed, approximately 90% were seen once. The sequenced material came from peripheral blood. Every receptor here comes from a middle-aged man with active or convalescent COVID-19. The CDR3 runs from the conserved cysteine through the conserved F or W. The order of the fields is J gene, D gene, clone size, V gene, CDR3 DNA, CDR3 protein. The D gene is left open where the match is weak. Clone size, where shown, is once, few, many, or a class for clones that have expanded.

>TRBJ2-5|TRBD1|.|TRBV5-4
TGTGCCAGCAGCCAGCCGCAGGGGGCGGGAGAGACCCAGTACTTC
CASSQPQGAGETQYF
>TRBJ1-2|.|.|TRBV6-5
TGTGCCAGCCGAGACCGGGAGAACTATGGCTACACCTTC
CASRDRENYGYTF
>TRBJ2-1|TRBD1|.|TRBV27
TGTGCCAGCAAGTTCGGGACAGGTTCGAATGAGCAGTTCTTC
CASKFGTGSNEQFF
>TRBJ1-2|.|.|TRBV29-1
TGCAGCGTTCAGGGATACGACTATGGCTACACCTTC
CSVQGYDYGYTF
>TRBJ2-7|.|.|TRBV12-3/TRBV12-4
TGTGCCAGCAGTTATGAGGCAGGGCGGCAGTACTTC
CASSYEAGRQYF
>TRBJ2-7|.|.|TRBV4-1
TGCGCCAGCAGTCCACACGGAGGGTACCTCTACGAGCAGTACTTC
CASSPHGGYLYEQYF
>TRBJ2-5|.|.|TRBV6-5
TGTGCCAGCAGTTCCGGGAGGGGGCGCAGGCTAAAGACCCAGTACTTC
CASSSGRGRRLKTQYF
>TRBJ2-7|TRBD1|.|TRBV2
TGTGCCAGCAGCGACGACAGGGCGATCTACGAGCAGTACTTC
CASSDDRAIYEQYF
>TRBJ1-2|.|.|TRBV3-1/TRBV3-2
TGTGCCGCCAGCTGGGCGACAGGCGAATCTAACTATGGCTACACCTTC
CAASWATGESNYGYTF
>TRBJ1-1|.|.|TRBV30
TGTGCCTGGAGTGTACCTAGCGGGGGGCGTGTGGACACTGAAGCTTTCTTT
CAWSVPSGGRVDTEAFF
>TRBJ2-7|.|.|TRBV5-4
TGTGCCAGCAGCTTGGCCGGTCCCGTCTACGAGCAGTACTTC
CASSLAGPVYEQYF
>TRBJ1-4|TRBD1|.|TRBV2
TGTGCCAGCACCGCCAGGGACAGAACAAATGAAAAACTGTTTTTT
CASTARDRTNEKLFF
>TRBJ1-6|.|.|TRBV19
TGTGCCAGCCAAATCGACAGATCCTATTCACCCCTCCACTTT
CASQIDRSYSPLHF
>TRBJ2-1|TRBD2|.|TRBV29-1
TGCAGCGGTACCTCTAGCGGGGGGAGAAATGAGCAGTTCTTC
CSGTSSGGRNEQFF
>TRBJ2-1|TRBD2|once|TRBV24-1
TGTGCCACCAGTGATTGGGGGAGGGGTAGCTCCTACAATGAGCAGTTCTTC
CATSDWGRGSSYNEQFF
>TRBJ1-5|TRBD1|.|TRBV5-1
TGCGCCAGCAGCTTGGGGACAGGGGGCAATCAGCCCCAGCATTTT
CASSLGTGGNQPQHF